The clone carrying this T cell receptor beta chain was observed at least ten times. Time point specified: pre-sensitization, week 0. The treatment: therapeutic diphenylcyclopropenone sensitization with weekly scalp DPC. These data are taken from a study of human T cells and chemical hapten exposure. The library put unique molecular identifiers onto individual cDNA molecules. A single record per CDR3 protein comes from TCRdb applying MiXCR to the RACE reads. The sample has around 100,000 distinct CDR3 sequences, roughly 10% seen once. V gave up 0 bases and J gave up 1 base, with 16 bases separating them. Germline CDR1 reads WSHSY; CDR2 reads SAAADI. The CDR3 runs 18 residues.

The chain combines TRBV10-2 with TRBJ2-1; D is perhaps TRBD2 (6 bases). This sample comprised whole blood, obtained in connection with sensitization to the hapten diphenylcyclopropenone (DPC). The sequence was collected from a woman aged 55-69 years with alopecia areata. Some clones in this sample may be carry-over from other donors' samples. CDR3 amino acids: CASSESYYLASSYNEQFF. CDR3 DNA sequence: TGCGCCAGCAGTGAGTCGTACTACCTAGCGTCGTCCTACAATGAGCAGTTCTTC.